The present T cell receptor beta chain was sequenced within a study of T cell changes during pregnancy in multiple sclerosis. The assay was immunoSEQ multiplex PCR, and TCRdb's table has in-frame clones only and misses some. The sample lists about 55,000 clones; 85% to 95% were seen once. The germline V gene has CDR1 SGHAT and CDR2 FQNNGV. Trimming took 2 bases from V and 1 from J, leaving 13 bases between them. The CDR3 has 16 amino acids. This clone was counted once. Material: CD8+ T cells from peripheral blood mononuclear cells, obtained in the third trimester of pregnancy. This sequence was found in a female donor with multiple sclerosis, enrolled in a pregnancy study. The V gene is TRBV11-2, the J gene TRBJ2-3; D is unresolved. The CDR3 sequence is CASSLFPVKRTDTQYF. CDR3 in DNA: TGTGCCAGCAGCTTATTCCCGGTCAAACGCACAGATACGCAGTATTTT.